This T cell receptor beta chain was captured by sequencing in a study of T cells in Graves' hyperthyroidism and ophthalmopathy (dated by TCRdb to the late 2010s). Background for the entire study: Peripheral blood was collected at initial diagnosis, before any treatment. The paper describes TCR Vbeta CDR3 sequencing of about 140 peripheral blood samples, made up of some 42 ophthalmopathy patients, around 78 hyperthyroidism patients and 17 progressor patients. To identify TCR V-J signatures that set the groups apart, the researchers used a discovery cohort of more than 95 patients, made up of roughly 45 with Graves' ophthalmopathy and 57 with stable Graves' hyperthyroidism. For training and testing, the 80 to 100 patients in the discovery cohort were randomly divided in a 7:3 ratio. Once sampling was done, hyperthyroidism patients were given methimazole at a starting dose of 30 mg daily, whereas ophthalmopathy patients were given high-dose intravenous methylprednisolone. In about 6 Graves' hyperthyroidism patients, the study also compared T-cell repertoires from thyroid tissue with T-cell repertoires from blood. Prospective prediction of ophthalmopathy was tested in an independent validation cohort of 18 to 20 hyperthyroidism patients and some 17 patients who later progressed to ophthalmopathy.

Amplification of TCR beta CDR3 regions was carried out from RNA transcripts. The TCR CDR3 was subjected to a first round of RT-PCR using the HTBI primer set and the Qiagen OneStep RT-PCR kit. Libraries were constructed in a second round of multiplex PCR, after which size selection and purification were performed. Paired-end sequencing of the libraries was performed with 100 bp reads on an Illumina HiSeq2000. Per the authors' processing: SOAPnuke was used to process the raw data, with reads discarded if the reads contained adapters or uncalled bases, had a mean Phred below 15, or lacked an exact constant-primer or identifier match. High-quality paired reads were merged using COPE v1.2.5, and each unique nucleotide sequence was defined as a clonotype. MiTCR v1.1 was used to align the clonotypes against IMGT TRBV, TRBD and TRBJ reference segments. The analysis was restricted to V-J combinations with a frequency above 0.0001, which together covered 99.2% of the repertoires. A TCS score was defined as the ratio between F50 (clonal expansion) and ExV (chaos), using BLOSUM62-based TCRdist between CDR3 peptides within each V-J. Welch's t-statistics and random forest reduced roughly 500 V-J features to roughly 13, which were used in a naive Bayes classifier (R e1071). The Morisita-Horn index was used to measure how similar the thyroid and blood repertoires were. Clones were called with MiXCR by TCRdb after fastp trimmed the public reads at Q25, and only in-frame beta chains were retained. When rows share a CDR3 protein, they turn into one entry using the most common DNA and genes. The V and J calls and clone size come from TCRdb's table, not from the authors' own analysis. Present in this sample are hundreds of thousands of distinct CDR3 sequences, approximately 15% of which were seen just once. Of the sample, around 4.5% is held by the ten largest clones.

CDR1 DFQATT and CDR2 SNEGSKA are derived from the germline V gene (reference sequence). The CDR3 goes from the cysteine to the phenylalanine over 14 residues. The CDR3 DNA has 42 bases and is translated from base 1. V is clipped by 0 bases and J by 5 bases, and the sequence between their germline boundaries is 11 bases long. Ophthalmopathy patients had moderately to severely active disease, with a Clinical Activity Score of 3 or more, a NOSPECS grade of 4 or more, and a disease duration of less than 3 months. Exclusion was applied to patients with uncontrolled infections, other autoimmune diseases, pregnancy or lactation. Diagnoses were established on the basis of clinical symptoms, serum thyroxine and TRAb, thyroid ultrasound, and orbital computed tomography. Ficoll-Paque density gradient centrifugation was used to isolate PBMCs from around 10 ml of fresh peripheral blood. Total RNA was extracted with Trizol reagent, and quality was checked on an Agilent 2100 Bioanalyzer.

Overall study outcomes, separate from this receptor: Blood samples also contained most of the expanded thyroid clonotypes (frequency above 0.001), which suggests that blood repertoires may reflect thyroid immune responses. In validation, progression to ophthalmopathy was predicted by the model with around 70% sensitivity and roughly 76% specificity, a median of roughly 6.4 months before onset. No statistical method was used to fix the sample size in advance, and group allocation was not hidden from the investigators. A model built on a 13 V-J signature distinguished ophthalmopathy from stable hyperthyroidism, reaching around 90% sensitivity and about 81% specificity in cross-validation and 80%/75% in testing.

There are many counts of this clonotype. Its target antigen remains unknown. Base quality data are lacking; no much larger clone is found one base away. The sample consisted of blood. This TCR came from a woman in her 40s with Graves' ophthalmopathy. The chain is encoded by TRBV20-1 joined to TRBJ2-1, with TRBD2 perhaps the D gene, on 5 matching bases. The DNA is as follows: TGCAGTGCTAGAGATTGGAGGACTGACAATGAGCAGTTCTTC. Its amino acids are CSARDWRTDNEQFF.